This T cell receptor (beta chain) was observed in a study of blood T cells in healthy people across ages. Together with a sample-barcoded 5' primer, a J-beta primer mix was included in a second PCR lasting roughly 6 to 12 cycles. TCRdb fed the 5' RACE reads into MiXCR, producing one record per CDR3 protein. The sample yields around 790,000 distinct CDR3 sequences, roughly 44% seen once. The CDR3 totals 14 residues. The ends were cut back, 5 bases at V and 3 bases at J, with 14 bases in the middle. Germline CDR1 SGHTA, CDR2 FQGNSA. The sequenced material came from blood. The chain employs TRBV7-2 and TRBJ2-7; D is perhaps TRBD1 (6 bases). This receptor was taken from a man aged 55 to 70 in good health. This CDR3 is CASSVQTGIYEQYF. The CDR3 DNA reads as TGTGCCAGCAGCGTCCAGACAGGAATCTACGAGCAGTACTTC. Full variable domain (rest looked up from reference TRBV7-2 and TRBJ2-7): GAGVSQSPSNKVTEKGKDVELRCDPISGHTALYWYRQSLGQGLEFLIYFQGNSAPDKSGLPSDRFSAERTGGSVSTLTIQRTQQEDSAVYLCASSVQTGIYEQYFGPGTRLTVT.